The 24 T cell receptor beta chains given below trace back to one sample, sequenced in a study of cytomegalovirus exposure and HLA in healthy donors (dated 2017 in TCRdb). Library prep was done by the immunoSEQ multiplex PCR assay. A mixture of 60 forward primers for TCR Vbeta segments and 13 reverse primers for TCR Jbeta segments was used in the multiplex PCR. Imported from immuneACCESS, the table was reduced by TCRdb to in-frame sequences with V and J called. These copies leave out some clones; in studies compared against another copy, an unresolved V gene accounts for under half, and the cause of the remainder is not known. The sample contains approximately 110,000 clones, around 80% of them found a single time. The top ten clonotypes cover around 5% of the sample. Sequenced material: PBMCs. Receptors originate from a man in his thirties or forties in good health and CMV-seropositive.

This clone has a handful of counts. This chain uses TRBV2 with TRBJ2-7; 9 bases are a match to TRBD1. Germline V gene lookup returns CDR1 SNHLY and CDR2 FYNNEI. CDR3 length: 14 amino acids. The V gene end was trimmed by 9 bases and the J gene end by 6 bases; junction bases not matched to a gene: 12. CDR3 coding DNA: TGTGCCAGTAGCCTCCGGGACAGGGCGACCGAGCAGTACTTC. Its protein product is CASSLRDRATEQYF. Filled out from reference TRBV2 and TRBJ2-7, the complete variable domain reads EPEVTQTPSHQVTQMGQEVILRCVPISNHLYFYWYRQILGQKVEFLVSFYNNEISEKSEIFDDQFSVERPDGSNFTLKIRSTKLEDSAMYFCASSLRDRATEQYFGPGTRLTVT.

V and J are TRBV9 and TRBJ2-1; 7 bases line up with TRBD1. There are 15 residues in the CDR3. Germline-derived CDR1 and CDR2 are SGDLS and YYNGEE. After removal of 0 bases from V and 8 bases from J, the junction contained 8 bases not matched to a gene. Here the CDR3 reads CASSVATGEGHEQFF. CDR3 DNA sequence: TGTGCCAGCAGCGTAGCTACAGGGGAAGGCCATGAGCAGTTCTTC.

The chain combines TRBV10-3 with TRBJ2-7; D unclear. CDR3 size: 12 residues. Looked up from germline, CDR1 is ENHRY and CDR2 is SYGVKD. Trimming shortened V by 6 bases and J by 0 bases, and 6 bases separated the two germline ends. The CDR3 protein is CAISQYSYEQYF. For the CDR3, the DNA is TGTGCCATCAGCCAGTACTCCTACGAGCAGTACTTC.

The chain carries TRBV7-8 and TRBJ1-5; 8 nucleotides line up with TRBD1. The CDR3 covers 15 residues. The J segment lost 1 base and the V segment lost 3 bases, leaving 2 bases of the junction unmatched. CDR1 is SGHVS, CDR2 FQNEAQ, per germline. The CDR3 sequence: CASSLYRGSNQPQHF. The CDR3 DNA reads as TGTGCCAGCAGCTTGTACAGGGGGAGCAATCAGCCCCAGCATTTT.

This chain links TRBV6-6 with TRBJ2-4, with 7 bases aligning to TRBD1. V was pared by 2 bases and J by 7 bases, with 2 bases of the junction left unmatched. Germline V lookup: CDR1 MNHNY, CDR2 SVGAGI (reference sequence). The CDR3 is 13 residues long. The CDR3 nucleotides read TGTGCCAGCAGTTACACAGGGGACAACATTCAGTACTTC. Translated, it gives CASSYTGDNIQYF.

The rearrangement links TRBV11-3 to TRBJ1-1; D call uncertain. The CDR3 runs to 13 residues. Trimming pared 0 bases from V and 1 base from J, leaving 3 bases between. Germline lookup yields CDR1 SGHNT and CDR2 YENEEA. The CDR3 bases are TGTGCCAGCAGCTTAGAACAGAACACTGAAGCTTTCTTT. Translation gives CASSLEQNTEAFF.

This sequence joins TRBV7-9 and TRBJ2-1; 9 bases are shared with TRBD2. J gave up 10 bases and V 5 bases, and 9 bases lay outside the gene matches. Germline V gives CDR1 SEHNR, CDR2 FQNEAQ (reference sequence). The CDR3 extends over 14 amino acids. CDR3 nucleotide sequence: TGTGCCAGCAGCCCCCCCACGACTAGCGGCGAGCAGTTCTTC. It is translated as CASSPPTTSGEQFF.

This chain connects TRBV11-2 to TRBJ2-2, with no clear D. Germline V gene sequence: CDR1 SGHAT, CDR2 FQNNGV. The CDR3 is 12 amino acids. The V end was cut by 6 bases, the J end by 2 bases, with 4 bases between. The CDR3 region has the DNA TGTGCCAGCAGTCATAACACCGGGGAGCTGTTTTTT. Its translation: CASSHNTGELFF.

The CDR3: CASSGGGGLPETQYF. The CDR3 region has the DNA TGTGCCAGCAGCGGGGGCGGGGGCCTCCCAGAGACCCAGTACTTC. The V and J genes are TRBV7-7 and TRBJ2-5, with D perhaps matching TRBD2 (7 bases). The CDR3 is 15 residues long. V was shortened by 5 bases and J by 4 bases, with 17 bases between the two germline ends. Germline lookup yields CDR1 SSHAT and CDR2 FNYEAQ (reference sequence).

DNA of the CDR3: TGCAGCGCCTACAGGGTTACCTACGAGCAGTACTTC. Translated: CSAYRVTYEQYF. The chain employs TRBV29-1 and TRBJ2-7; D might be TRBD1 (6 bases). Trimming took 7 bases from V and 2 from J, leaving 12 bases between them. The CDR3 runs 12 residues. Germline CDR1 and CDR2: SQVTM and ANQGSEA.

This chain uses TRBV6-5 with TRBJ2-5; the match to TRBD1 covers 7 bases. The last part of the DNA fits TRBJ2-7 better; the J call may be wrong. The V gene's germline CDR1 is MNHEY and CDR2 SVGAGI. This CDR3 spans 15 amino acids. The CDR3 here is CASRVLRDSYYEQYF. Here the CDR3 DNA reads TGTGCCAGCAGGGTTCTCCGGGACAGCTACTACGAGCAGTACTTC.

The V and J genes are TRBV5-5 and TRBJ1-1; D is uncertain. Germline V gives CDR1 SGHKS, CDR2 YYEKEE (reference sequence). The CDR3 is 14 residues long. V lost 0 bases and J 6 bases, leaving 12 bases between the germline ends. CDR3 coding DNA: TGTGCCAGCAGCTTGGAAGACCAACGGGCTGAAGCTTTCTTT. Protein sequence: CASSLEDQRAEAFF. Based on the CDR3 plus reference TRBV5-5 and TRBJ1-1, the full variable domain is DAGVTQSPTHLIKTRGQQVTLRCSPISGHKSVSWYQQVLGQGPQFIFQYYEKEERGRGNFPDRFSARQFPNYSSELNVNALLLGDSALYLCASSLEDQRAEAFFGQGTRLTVV.

Notes on this clone: The same CDR3 is also encoded by other DNA sequences in this sample. The chain joins TRBV5-6 to TRBJ2-5, with 10 bases aligning to TRBD2. V was pared by 4 bases and J by 2 bases, with 8 bases of the junction left unmatched. The CDR3 runs 16 residues. Germline V gene data show CDR1 as SGHDT and CDR2 as YYEEEE. CDR3 coding DNA: TGTGCCAGCAGCCGAGCGGGGGGGGTTCGGCAAGAGACCCAGTACTTC. Amino acids: CASSRAGGVRQETQYF.

This chain joins TRBV6-5 and TRBJ1-5; no definite D call. Trimming took 8 bases from V and 3 from J, leaving 11 bases between them. The CDR3 contains 13 residues. CDR1 and CDR2 (germline): MNHEY, SVGAGI. The CDR3 is CASHASHNQPQHF. In DNA form, the CDR3 reads TGTGCCAGCCATGCTAGCCACAATCAGCCCCAGCATTTT.

The chain has TRBV25-1 and TRBJ1-3, with TRBD1 identical over 7 bases. V shed 3 bases, J shed 3 bases, and the junction held 2 bases outside the gene matches. CDR1 and CDR2 from the germline V gene are MGHDK and SYGVNS. The CDR3 is 14 residues long. CDR3 nucleotides: TGTGCCAGCAGTGAGGACAGGAGTGGAAACACCATATATTTT. Protein sequence: CASSEDRSGNTIYF.

The rearrangement uses TRBV15 and TRBJ2-7; D unclear. Germline-derived CDR1 and CDR2 are LNHNV and YYDKDF (reference sequence). The CDR3 is 18 amino acids. V was clipped by 0 bases and J by 0 bases, with 18 bases between them. The CDR3 protein is CATSRDRPAGVSSYEQYF. CDR3 DNA: TGTGCCACCAGCAGAGATAGGCCGGCAGGCGTTAGCTCCTACGAGCAGTACTTC.

This CDR3 is CASSLVPGVHDYGYTF. CDR3 nucleotide sequence: TGTGCCAGCAGCTTGGTTCCAGGGGTCCATGACTATGGCTACACCTTC. The rearrangement joins TRBV5-5 to TRBJ1-2; maybe TRBD1 (6 bases). Trimming took off 0 bases at V and 3 bases at J, with 15 bases between the two ends. This CDR3 is 16 amino acids long. Germline loops: CDR1 SGHKS, CDR2 YYEKEE (reference sequence).

This chain uses TRBV18 with TRBJ1-1, with D hard to call. Trimming took 6 bases from V and 1 from J, leaving 9 bases between them. The CDR3 spans 13 residues. Germline V gene data show CDR1 as KGHSH and CDR2 as LQKENI. As DNA, the CDR3 is TGTGCCAGCTCCCCAACGGGGAACACTGAAGCTTTCTTT. Its protein product is CASSPTGNTEAFF. Full variable domain (missing parts from reference TRBV18 and TRBJ1-1): NAGVMQNPRHLVRRRGQEARLRCSPMKGHSHVYWYRQLPEEGLKFMVYLQKENIIDESGMPKERFSAEFPKEGPSILRIQQVVRGDSAAYFCASSPTGNTEAFFGQGTRLTVV.

This clone was seen a single time. The chain carries TRBV2 and TRBJ1-2; D remains ambiguous. Trimming took off 7 bases at V and 1 base at J, with 16 bases between the two ends. Germline-derived CDR1 and CDR2 are SNHLY and FYNNEI. The CDR3 runs to 15 residues. The CDR3 region is CASKARDTLNYGYTF. For the CDR3, the DNA is TGTGCCAGCAAAGCCAGAGACACCCTTAACTATGGCTACACCTTC.

The genes are TRBV6-1 and TRBJ2-5; 16 bases line up with TRBD2. The germline CDR1 and CDR2 sequences are MNHNS and SASEGT. The CDR3 runs to 18 residues. V lost 4 bases and J lost 4; bases outside the gene matches: 9. CDR3 amino acids: CASSAGTSGGAAVETQYF. CDR3 bases: TGTGCCAGCAGTGCCGGGACTAGCGGGGGGGCCGCGGTAGAGACCCAGTACTTC.

Only a few counts were recorded for this clone. The chain couples TRBV4-1 to TRBJ2-5, with D perhaps TRBD1 (6 bases). The CDR3 is made up of 17 amino acids. Germline V gene lookup returns CDR1 MGHRA and CDR2 YSYEKL. The ends were cut back, 1 base at V and 5 bases at J, with 20 bases in the middle. The chain's CDR3 is CASSQVRTGKGLETQYF. The DNA for the CDR3 is TGCGCCAGCAGCCAAGTACGTACAGGGAAAGGTTTGGAGACCCAGTACTTC.

The chain carries TRBV27 and TRBJ2-7; 9 bases are a match to TRBD1. The germline CDR1 and CDR2 sequences are MNHEY and SMNVEV (reference sequence). V gave up 3 bases and J gave up 2 bases; unmatched junction bases: 2. The CDR3 contains 14 residues. CDR3 nucleotides: TGTGCCAGCAGTTTTGGGACAGGGACCTACGAGCAGTACTTC. Translated, it gives CASSFGTGTYEQYF.

The chain couples TRBV5-1 to TRBJ2-1, with 9 nucleotides matching TRBD1. The V gene's germline CDR1 is SGHRS and CDR2 YFSETQ. Trimming cost V 3 bases and J 7 bases; bases outside gene matches: 5. The CDR3 totals 14 residues. The CDR3 protein is CASSWGQGGNEQFF. In DNA form, the CDR3 reads TGCGCCAGCAGCTGGGGACAGGGCGGGAATGAGCAGTTCTTC.

The J gene is TRBJ1-2, the V gene TRBV15; D is uncertain. Germline loops: CDR1 LNHNV, CDR2 YYDKDF (reference sequence). The CDR3 is made up of 13 amino acids. Trimming took 1 base from V and 4 from J, leaving 7 bases between them. CDR3 nucleotides: TGTGCCACCAGCAGAGCCCCCTTCTATGGCTACACCTTC. It codes for CATSRAPFYGYTF. Filled out from reference TRBV15 and TRBJ1-2, the complete variable domain reads DAMVIQNPRYQVTQFGKPVTLSCSQTLNHNVMYWYQQKSSQAPKLLFHYYDKDFNNEADTPDNFQSRRPNTSFCFLDIRSPGLGDTAMYLCATSRAPFYGYTFGSGTRLTVV.